The present entry profiles one TCR beta chain with its context. The antigen remains undetermined. The CDR3 consists of 16 residues. Germline CDR1 and CDR2: SGDLS and YYNGEE. V gave up 4 bases and J gave up 3 bases; unmatched junction bases: 9. Under the ViraFEST assay, PBMC were stimulated with viral peptide pools so that antigen-specific CD4+ T cells expanded. Sequencing was performed afterwards. On roughly day 10 of culture, CD4+ T cells were separated out. Each participant was administered two doses of either the BNT162b2 or the mRNA-1273 vaccine. Some clones are missing from TCRdb's copy, which holds only in-frame ones; the method was immunoSEQ multiplex PCR. The repertoire holds roughly 59,000 clones, with 60% to 80% as singletons. This sample was taken from a study of vaccination effects on CD4 cells after COVID-19. Findings and limits, study-wide: Healthy vaccine recipients' vaccine-induced clones were almost all SARS-CoV-2 mono-reactive.

This chain links TRBV9 with TRBJ2-3, with 9 bases lining up with TRBD2. This material consisted of CD4+ T cells from PBMCs cultured with HCoV-OC43 spike peptides, taken after COVID-19 vaccination. The subset here: HCoV-OC43 spike overlapping peptide pool stimulation. This sequence was found in a human donor who received a COVID-19 vaccine. The CDR3 spells CASSSDAGLATDTQYF. The CDR3, as DNA: TGTGCCAGCAGCTCAGACGCGGGACTAGCAACAGATACGCAGTATTTT.